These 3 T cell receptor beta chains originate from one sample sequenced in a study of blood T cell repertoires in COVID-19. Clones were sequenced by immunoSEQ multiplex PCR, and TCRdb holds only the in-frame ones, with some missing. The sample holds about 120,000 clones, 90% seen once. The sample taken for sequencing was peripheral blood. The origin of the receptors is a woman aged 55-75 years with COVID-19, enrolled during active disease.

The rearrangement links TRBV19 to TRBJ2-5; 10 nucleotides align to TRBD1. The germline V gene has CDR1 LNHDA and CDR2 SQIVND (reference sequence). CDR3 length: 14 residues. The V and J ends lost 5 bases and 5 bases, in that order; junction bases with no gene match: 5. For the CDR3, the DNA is TGTGCCAGTAGTCCCCGACAGGGGGCGGAGACCCAGTACTTC. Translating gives CASSPRQGAETQYF.

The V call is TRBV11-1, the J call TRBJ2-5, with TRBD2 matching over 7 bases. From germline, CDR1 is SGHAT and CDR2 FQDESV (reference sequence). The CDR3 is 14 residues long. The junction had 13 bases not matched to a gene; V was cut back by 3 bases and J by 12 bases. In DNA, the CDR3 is TGTGCCAGCAGCTTGGATTACGGGGGGTACTCGGAGTACTTC. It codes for CASSLDYGGYSEYF.

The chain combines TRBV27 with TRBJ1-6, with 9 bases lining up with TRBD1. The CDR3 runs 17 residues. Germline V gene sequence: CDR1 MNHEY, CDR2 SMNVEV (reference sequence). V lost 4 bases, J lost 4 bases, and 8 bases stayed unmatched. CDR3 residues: CASSSLDRGLYNSPLHF. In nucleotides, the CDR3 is TGTGCCAGCAGTTCCCTGGACAGGGGTCTTTATAATTCACCCCTCCACTTT.